A selection of T cell receptor beta chains follows, all from one sample in a study of cytomegalovirus exposure and HLA in healthy donors. Sequenced by immunoSEQ multiplex PCR; TCRdb stores in-frame clones only, minus some. Here the sample spans roughly 150,000 clones, over 60% being singletons. Sequencing was carried out using PBMCs. The receptor set was obtained from a man between 35 and 55 years old in good health and CMV-seropositive. Each CDR3 is given with its conserved first and last residue. D genes are given only for firm matches. Clone size, where shown, is once, few, many, or a class for clones that have expanded.

TRBJ2-7	NA	TRBD2	TRBV27	16	TGTGCCAGCAGTTTATGGCTAGCGGGAGGCCTTTACGAGCAGTACTTC	CASSLWLAGGLYEQYF
TRBJ2-1	NA	TRBD1	TRBV28	15	TGTGCCAGCAGTTGGGACAGGGGATGGTACAATGAGCAGTTCTTC	CASSWDRGWYNEQFF
TRBJ2-7	NA	NA	TRBV18	13	TGTGCCAGCTCACTAACGGGGGTAAACGAGCAGTACTTC	CASSLTGVNEQYF
TRBJ2-1	NA	TRBD2	TRBV6-6	13	TGTGCCAGCAGTTGGACTAGCCAAGATGAGCAGTTCTTC	CASSWTSQDEQFF
TRBJ2-7	NA	NA	TRBV5-4	15	TGTGCCAGCAGCTTGGCCACAGGCGAGACCTACGAGCAGTACTTC	CASSLATGETYEQYF
TRBJ1-4	NA	NA	TRBV19	14	TGTGCCAGTAGTATGGCAGGCGAGGGTGAAAAACTGTTTTTT	CASSMAGEGEKLFF
TRBJ2-7	few	TRBD2	TRBV29-1	16	TGCAGCGTTGAGACTAGCGGGAGGTTCTATCGTTACGAGCAGTACTTC	CSVETSGRFYRYEQYF
TRBJ2-2	NA	NA	TRBV30	15	TGTGCCTGGAGTGTAATCCCTTCCCCCCCCGGGGAGCTGTTTTTT	CAWSVIPSPPGELFF
TRBJ2-7	NA	NA	TRBV28	11	TGTGCCAGCGGGCCTGGGTCCGAGCAGTACTTC	CASGPGSEQYF
TRBJ1-3	NA	NA	TRBV5-4	14	TGTGCCAGCAGCTTGGATGGGGGCGGAAACACCATATATTTT	CASSLDGGGNTIYF
TRBJ2-7	NA	TRBD1	TRBV9	13	TGTGCCAGCGCAAGGACAGGTCAGAACGAGCAGTACTTC	CASARTGQNEQYF
TRBJ2-5	NA	TRBD2	TRBV9	16	TGTGCCAGCAGCGTAGGGCGACTAGCCGGGCAAGAGACCCAGTACTTC	CASSVGRLAGQETQYF
TRBJ1-2	NA	TRBD1	TRBV7-8	15	TGTGCCAGCAGCCCGCTCTCACAGGGGGCGGGTGGCTACACCTTC	CASSPLSQGAGGYTF
TRBJ1-1	NA	NA	TRBV5-4	14	TGTGCCAGCAGCCGACAGGATTTGAACACTGAAGCTTTCTTT	CASSRQDLNTEAFF
TRBJ2-6	NA	TRBD1	TRBV7-9	17	TGTGCCAGCAGCTTTGGGACAGGACGCTCTGGGGCCAACGTCCTGACTTTC	CASSFGTGRSGANVLTF
TRBJ2-3	NA	TRBD2	TRBV4-2	16	TGTGCCAGCAGCCAAGATATGGGGGGGGGCACAGATACGCAGTATTTT	CASSQDMGGGTDTQYF
TRBJ2-7	NA	TRBD1	TRBV28	14	TGTGCCAGCAGCACCCCGGGACAGCACTACGAGCAGTACTTC	CASSTPGQHYEQYF
TRBJ2-1	few	TRBD2	TRBV10-3	13	TGTGCCATCAGGGGCGGGAGCAGCGATGAGCAGTTCTTC	CAIRGGSSDEQFF
TRBJ2-1	NA	TRBD2	TRBV5-1	15	TGCGCCAGCAGCTTTTGGATAGCGGGAAACAATGAGCAGTTCTTC	CASSFWIAGNNEQFF
TRBJ2-7	NA	NA	TRBV2	13	TGTGCCAGCGTAGGTACTGGTAGCCACGAGCAGTACTTC	CASVGTGSHEQYF
TRBJ2-3	NA	NA	TRBV28	15	TGTGCCAGCAGCCCGGGAGCCGGAGGGACAGATACGCAGTATTTT	CASSPGAGGTDTQYF
TRBJ2-1	NA	NA	TRBV5-4	17	TGTGCCAGCAGCTCTCGGGAGTGGCGGGACCCCTACAATGAGCAGTTCTTC	CASSSREWRDPYNEQFF
TRBJ1-5	NA	TRBD1	TRBV6-6	15	TGTGCCAGCAGTTACGGGCAGGGGGGCAATCAGCCCCAGCATTTT	CASSYGQGGNQPQHF
TRBJ2-3	NA	TRBD1	TRBV27	13	TGTGCCAGCAAGGGACAGGGGAAAGATACGCAGTATTTT	CASKGQGKDTQYF
TRBJ2-6	NA	TRBD1	TRBV30	13	TGTGCCAGCAGCCGGGACAGAAGAAACGTCCTGACTTTC	CASSRDRRNVLTF
TRBJ1-5	NA	NA	TRBV7-2	16	TGTGCCAGCAGCTTTGGGGTATACAGGGCCAATCAGCCCCAGCATTTT	CASSFGVYRANQPQHF
TRBJ1-5	NA	NA	TRBV10-2	15	TGCGCCAGCAGTGAGCAGGGAGGTGGTAATCAGCCCCAGCATTTT	CASSEQGGGNQPQHF
TRBJ1-4	NA	NA	TRBV2	17	TGTGCCAACCCCGACGCGCTAAGACAGAGCATTAATGAAAAACTGTTTTTT	CANPDALRQSINEKLFF
TRBJ2-7	NA	NA	TRBV28	14	TGTGCCAGCAGTTTAGAGGGGGAGTACTACGAGCAGTACTTC	CASSLEGEYYEQYF
TRBJ1-1	NA	NA	TRBV21-1	15	TGTGCCAGCAGCTCCCGGAGGGCAGGGTGGACTGAAGCTTTCTTT	CASSSRRAGWTEAFF
TRBJ2-1	NA	TRBD2	TRBV30	14	TGTGCCTGGAGTATAACTAGCGGTATCAATGAGCAGTTCTTC	CAWSITSGINEQFF
TRBJ2-1	NA	NA	TRBV7-9	13	TGTGCCAGCAGCCTAGAGTTGGTCGGTGAGCAGTTCTTC	CASSLELVGEQFF
TRBJ2-1	NA	TRBD2	TRBV6-1	15	TGTGCCAGCAGTGAGGGACTAGCGGGTCGCAAAGAGCAGTTCTTC	CASSEGLAGRKEQFF
TRBJ2-7	NA	NA	TRBV27	13	TGTGCCAGCAGTTTCAACGGGAGATACGAGCAGTACTTC	CASSFNGRYEQYF
TRBJ2-3	NA	NA	TRBV5-4	17	TGTGCCAGCAGCCCGTCTTCCTTTAGCCGTAGCACAGATACGCAGTATTTT	CASSPSSFSRSTDTQYF
TRBJ2-7	NA	NA	TRBV18	14	TGTGCCAGCTCACCAGGCCAGGGTCGCTACGAGCAGTACTTC	CASSPGQGRYEQYF
TRBJ2-2	NA	TRBD1	TRBV7-8	16	TGTGCCAGCAGCTTAGCTTCCCTCGGACAGGTCGGGGAGCTGTTTTTT	CASSLASLGQVGELFF
TRBJ2-2	NA	TRBD1	TRBV7-6	15	TGTGCCAGCACCGACTCACAGGGGGCGACCGGGGAGCTGTTTTTT	CASTDSQGATGELFF
TRBJ2-2	NA	NA	TRBV13	15	TGTGCCAGCAGCTTCCAGGGGGGCAACACCGGGGAGCTGTTTTTT	CASSFQGGNTGELFF
TRBJ2-1	NA	NA	TRBV7-9	12	TGTGCCAGCAGCTCCAAGCGGAATGAGCAGTTCTTC	CASSSKRNEQFF
TRBJ2-1	NA	TRBD2	TRBV11-1	16	TGTGCCAGCAGCCCTCGGACTAGCGGGAGTTACCGTGAGCAGTTCTTC	CASSPRTSGSYREQFF
TRBJ2-7	NA	NA	TRBV27	14	TGTGCCAGCAGTCCATCCAGGGGCTCCTACGAGCAGTACTTC	CASSPSRGSYEQYF
TRBJ1-1	NA	TRBD1	TRBV2	11	TGTGCCAGCAGCCAGAACAGGGGAACTTTCTTT	CASSQNRGTFF
TRBJ2-7	once	NA	TRBV28	16	TGTGCCAGCAGTTTAAATCCCGTAGTGGTCTCCTACGAGCAGTACTTC	CASSLNPVVVSYEQYF
TRBJ2-3	NA	NA	TRBV19	15	TGTGCCAGTAGTATTAGACCAACTAGAGCAGATACGCAGTATTTT	CASSIRPTRADTQYF
TRBJ2-1	NA	NA	TRBV11-3	14	TGTGCCAGCAGCTTAACGCCACCCCCCGGTGAGCAGTTCTTC	CASSLTPPPGEQFF
TRBJ2-6	NA	NA	TRBV6-6	16	TGTGCCAGCAGTCACGACCCGGGGTCTGGGGCCAACGTCCTGACTTTC	CASSHDPGSGANVLTF
TRBJ1-5	NA	NA	TRBV4-1	15	TGCGCCAGCAGCCAAGAGGGCCGAACACCTCAGCCCCAGCATTTT	CASSQEGRTPQPQHF
TRBJ1-1	NA	NA	TRBV2	13	TGTGCCAGCCTCCGGGACACCCAAAATGAAGCTTTCTTT	CASLRDTQNEAFF
TRBJ2-7	few	TRBD2	TRBV5-1	16	TGCGCCAGCAGCTTGGTGGCTAGCGGGAGCGGCTACGAGCAGTACTTC	CASSLVASGSGYEQYF
TRBJ2-2	few	TRBD2	TRBV28	20	TGTGCCAGCAGCCCTGGGGGGCCTCTAGCGGGAGGAGCAAACACCGGGGAGCTGTTTTTT	CASSPGGPLAGGANTGELFF